This is a list of T cell receptor beta chains from one sample in a study of T cells after yellow fever vaccination. Using its own MiXCR run on the 5' RACE reads, TCRdb lists one record per CDR3 protein. The table shows over 20,000 distinct CDR3 sequences, with under 5.5% occurring only once. Specimen: PBMCs, either bulk or a sorted T-cell subset (CD4+, CD8+, memory, or dextramer-sorted; not recorded which), collected 15 days after the yellow fever booster vaccination. These receptors all come from a man aged 25 to 40 who received the YFV17D yellow fever vaccine. Both conserved end residues are part of each CDR3. D genes are given only for firm matches. Clone size is shown for a subset of rows, as once, few, many or a class of expanded clone.

j_call cdr3_length v_call clone_size d_call cdr3_aa cdr3_nt
TRBJ1-1 14 TRBV10-3 many . CAISESGTVIRAFF TGTGCCATCAGTGAGTCGGGGACGGTAATCAGGGCTTTCTTT
TRBJ2-7 13 TRBV20-1 many . CSAPGLGAYEQYF TGCAGTGCCCCGGGTCTTGGGGCCTACGAGCAGTACTTC
TRBJ2-7 14 TRBV7-2 many TRBD1 CASSYRGITYEQYF TGTGCCAGCAGCTACAGGGGTATAACCTACGAGCAGTACTTC
TRBJ2-7 12 TRBV12-3/TRBV12-4 many . CASSLPQGEQYF TGTGCCAGCAGTTTACCACAAGGCGAGCAGTACTTC
TRBJ2-5 17 TRBV12-5 many TRBD2 CASGPGTSGSVQETQYF TGTGCTAGTGGTCCCGGGACTAGCGGGAGTGTCCAAGAGACCCAGTACTTC
TRBJ2-2 13 TRBV20-1 many TRBD2 CSARVTSDGELFF TGCAGTGCTAGAGTGACTAGCGACGGGGAGCTGTTTTTT
TRBJ2-1 14 TRBV6-2/TRBV6-3 many . CASRTERSYNEQFF TGTGCCAGCCGAACGGAGCGCTCCTACAATGAGCAGTTCTTC
TRBJ1-3 13 TRBV12-3/TRBV12-4 many . CASSLISGNTIYF TGTGCCAGCAGTTTGATCTCTGGAAACACCATATATTTT
TRBJ2-5 16 TRBV20-1 . TRBD2 CSAREGEGGWGETQYF TGCAGTGCTAGAGAGGGGGAGGGAGGCTGGGGCGAGACCCAGTACTTC
TRBJ2-3 13 TRBV5-4 many . CASSSTHTDTQYF TGTGCCAGCAGCTCCACGCATACAGATACGCAGTATTTT
TRBJ2-2 16 TRBV5-5 . . CASGPGSQCGTGELFF TGTGCCAGCGGCCCCGGGAGCCAGTGCGGCACCGGGGAGCTGTTTTTT
TRBJ2-1 15 TRBV7-2 many TRBD2 CASSPTAGSYNEQFF TGTGCCAGCAGCCCGACAGCGGGGTCCTACAATGAGCAGTTCTTC
TRBJ2-1 16 TRBV12-3/TRBV12-4 few TRBD1 CASSSPGQGFLNEQFF TGTGCCAGCAGTAGCCCGGGACAGGGTTTTTTGAATGAGCAGTTCTTC
TRBJ1-1 13 TRBV29-1 many . CSVAQGRNTEAFF TGCAGCGTTGCACAGGGAAGGAACACTGAAGCTTTCTTT
TRBJ2-7 16 TRBV20-1 medium-sized TRBD1 CSASLPTGKITYEQYF TGCAGTGCTAGTCTCCCGACAGGGAAAATAACCTACGAGCAGTACTTC
TRBJ2-5 14 TRBV29-1 many TRBD1 CSVDGQGRPETQYF TGCAGCGTCGACGGACAGGGAAGGCCAGAGACCCAGTACTTC
TRBJ2-1 14 TRBV6-4 many . CASSEGPAPNEQFF TGTGCCAGCAGTGAGGGGCCTGCGCCCAATGAGCAGTTCTTC
TRBJ2-7 13 TRBV6-1 many TRBD2 CASSKTSSYEQYF TGTGCCAGCAGTAAGACTAGCAGCTACGAGCAGTACTTC
TRBJ1-3 15 TRBV6-1 many . CASTLDTPSGNTIYF TGTGCCAGCACTCTCGATACACCGTCTGGAAACACCATATATTTT
TRBJ2-3 15 TRBV20-1 many TRBD1 CSASPDRAWEDTQYF TGCAGTGCTAGCCCAGACAGGGCCTGGGAGGATACGCAGTATTTT
TRBJ1-5 15 TRBV20-1 many TRBD1 CSATKDRGLGQPQHF TGCAGTGCTACAAAAGACAGGGGATTGGGGCAGCCCCAGCATTTT
TRBJ1-6 17 TRBV29-1 many . CSFAIRERSKPNSPLHF TGCAGCTTCGCAATCAGGGAACGAAGTAAACCCAATTCACCCCTCCACTTT
TRBJ1-3 13 TRBV20-1 many . CSARDHSGNTIYF TGCAGTGCCCGGGACCACTCTGGAAACACCATATATTTT
TRBJ2-3 16 TRBV5-4 many . CASSGGQPISTDTQYF TGTGCCAGCTCCGGAGGACAACCCATTTCCACAGATACGCAGTATTTT
TRBJ2-3 16 TRBV5-4 many TRBD2 CASSLGLAGVRDTQYF TGTGCCAGCAGCTTGGGGCTAGCGGGAGTTCGAGATACGCAGTATTTT
TRBJ2-3 13 TRBV5-4 many . CASSLAGRDTQYF TGTGCCAGCAGCTTGGCCGGAAGAGATACGCAGTATTTT
TRBJ2-7 16 TRBV6-2/TRBV6-3 many . CASETGGDFLTYEQYF TGTGCCAGCGAGACCGGGGGAGACTTTCTGACCTACGAGCAGTACTTC
TRBJ1-6 16 TRBV7-2 many TRBD1 CASSPSTGTGGSPLHF TGTGCCAGCAGCCCGTCAACCGGGACAGGGGGCTCACCCCTCCACTTT
TRBJ2-1 16 TRBV4-2 many . CASSPWVAPGSDEQFF TGTGCCAGCAGCCCCTGGGTGGCCCCGGGGAGCGATGAGCAGTTCTTC
TRBJ2-6 17 TRBV4-3 many TRBD1 CASSHRQGGSGANVLTF TGCGCCAGCAGCCATAGACAGGGGGGATCTGGGGCCAACGTCCTGACTTTC
TRBJ2-1 18 TRBV6-5 many TRBD1 CASNSFGTGGAAYNEQFF TGTGCCAGCAATTCCTTTGGGACAGGGGGCGCGGCCTACAATGAGCAGTTCTTC
TRBJ2-7 15 TRBV19 many TRBD2 CASSIRGDYLAEQYF TGTGCCAGTAGTATAAGAGGGGACTACCTCGCCGAGCAGTACTTC
TRBJ1-2 16 TRBV3-1 many . CASSYRPWGPPYGYTF TGTGCCAGCAGCTACAGACCGTGGGGGCCGCCCTATGGCTACACCTTC
TRBJ1-3 16 TRBV3-1 many . CASSQDPTGLLRTIYF TGTGCCAGCAGCCAAGATCCCACGGGTCTGCTAAGGACCATATATTTT
TRBJ2-7 16 TRBV27 many . CASSWSGSHGGYEQYF TGTGCCAGCAGTTGGTCAGGGTCCCACGGAGGGTACGAGCAGTACTTC
TRBJ2-1 12 TRBV7-9 medium-sized . CASSASKNEQFF TGTGCCAGCAGCGCCTCTAAAAATGAGCAGTTCTTC
TRBJ2-1 15 TRBV7-6 medium-sized TRBD2 CASSLGTSGYNEQFF TGTGCCAGCAGCTTAGGGACTAGCGGGTACAATGAGCAGTTCTTC
TRBJ2-2 14 TRBV27 many TRBD2 CASSLLADNGELFF TGTGCCAGCAGTTTACTAGCGGACAACGGGGAGCTGTTTTTT
TRBJ2-1 14 TRBV7-2 few . CASSLGDRSREQFF TGTGCCAGCAGCTTAGGTGACCGTTCTCGGGAGCAGTTCTTC
TRBJ2-3 13 TRBV7-7 many . CASSDISTDTQYF TGTGCCAGCAGCGACATCAGCACAGATACGCAGTATTTT
TRBJ2-5 16 TRBV6-2/TRBV6-3 many TRBD1 CASSYTPGGVEETQYF TGTGCCAGCAGTTACACCCCAGGGGGCGTGGAAGAGACCCAGTACTTC
TRBJ2-2 13 TRBV12-3/TRBV12-4 many . CASSYRDTGELFF TGTGCCAGCAGCTACAGGGACACCGGGGAGCTGTTTTTT
TRBJ1-5 14 TRBV6-2/TRBV6-3 many . CASSYAGLGQPQHF TGTGCCAGCAGTTACGCCGGTCTAGGGCAGCCCCAGCATTTT